Following are 24 T cell receptor beta chains from one sample sequenced in a study of shared T cell receptors in the human thymus. Sequenced by immunoSEQ multiplex PCR; TCRdb stores in-frame clones only, minus some. The sample lists about 660,000 clones; roughly 88% were seen once. These sequences were also reported in another study, on human thymus T cells.

What was sequenced was thymocytes. These receptors all stem from a boy younger than two with a congenital heart defect.

The V and J genes are TRBV7-6 and TRBJ2-2; 8 bases agree with TRBD1. CDR3 length: 17 amino acids. Germline values: CDR1 SGHVS, CDR2 FNYEAQ. The V segment lost 5 bases and the J segment 9 bases; nucleotides outside the gene matches: 17. CDR3 sequence reads: CASSPDRAVWRSWELFF. CDR3 DNA sequence: TGTGCCAGCAGCCCGGACAGGGCGGTTTGGAGAAGTTGGGAGCTGTTTTTT.

The gene calls are TRBV29-1 and TRBJ2-5; D is unresolved. V lost 6 bases and J lost 5, with 16 bases in between. CDR3 size: 13 residues. The germline CDR1 and CDR2 sequences are SQVTM and ANQGSEA. Written as DNA, the CDR3 is TGCAGCGTCCCGGGTCCTATGGATGAGACCCAGTACTTC. As protein: CSVPGPMDETQYF.

The V and J genes are TRBV28 and TRBJ1-3; D unclear. The CDR3 is 10 amino acids. CDR1 and CDR2 from the germline V gene are MDHEN and SYDVKM. Trimming cost V 8 bases and J 8 bases, with 7 bases left between them. The CDR3 DNA reads TGTGCCAGCTCGGGAGACACCATATATTTT. This translates into CASSGDTIYF.

The rearrangement joins TRBV27 to TRBJ2-2, with 10 bases identical to TRBD2. This CDR3 has 14 amino acids. Looked up from germline, CDR1 is MNHEY and CDR2 is SMNVEV (reference sequence). The V and J ends lost 7 bases and 1 base, in that order; junction bases with no gene match: 0. CDR3 sequence (DNA): TGTGCCAGCACTAGCGGGAGGAACACCGGGGAGCTGTTTTTT. Translation gives CASTSGRNTGELFF.

The chain combines TRBV5-6 with TRBJ2-7; weak D call: TRBD1 (5 bases). V lost 0 bases and J 3 bases, leaving 13 bases between the germline ends. Germline V gene data show CDR1 as SGHDT and CDR2 as YYEEEE. The CDR3 runs to 15 residues. The CDR3, as DNA: TGTGCCAGCAGCTTGGCCGAGGACACTATCTACGAGCAGTACTTC. Translation gives CASSLAEDTIYEQYF. The full variable domain, rest sourced from reference TRBV5-6 and TRBJ2-7, is DAGVTQSPTHLIKTRGQQVTLRCSPKSGHDTVSWYQQALGQGPQFIFQYYEEEERQRGNFPDRFSGHQFPNYSSELNVNALLLGDSALYLCASSLAEDTIYEQYFGPGTRLTVT.

In DNA, the CDR3 is TGTGCCACCAGCAGAGGACTAGCGGGAGGGAATACGCAGTATTTT. Translating it yields CATSRGLAGGNTQYF. The rearrangement uses TRBV15 and TRBJ2-3, with 14 positions matching TRBD2. CDR1 LNHNV and CDR2 YYDKDF come from the germline V gene (reference sequence). Trimming at V came to 1 base and at J to 7 bases, leaving 1 base not matched to a gene. The CDR3 is 15 residues long.

The chain combines TRBV14 with TRBJ2-5; TRBD2 might be the D (6 bases). CDR1 and CDR2 from the germline V gene are SGHDN and FVKESK. The V and J ends lost 6 bases and 1 base respectively, with 15 bases between them. This CDR3 comprises 15 residues. For the CDR3, the DNA is TGTGCCAGCAGTGGTAGCGGTAATCCCCAAGAGACCCAGTACTTC. Protein: CASSGSGNPQETQYF. Looking up the rest from reference TRBV14 and TRBJ2-5 gives the full variable domain: EAGVTQFPSHSVIEKGQTVTLRCDPISGHDNLYWYRRVMGKEIKFLLHFVKESKQDESGMPNNRFLAERTGGTYSTLKVQPAELEDSGVYFCASSGSGNPQETQYFGPGTRLLVL.

V and J are TRBV28 and TRBJ1-5, with a possible D match to TRBD1 (5 bases). The V gene's germline CDR1 is MDHEN and CDR2 SYDVKM. Trimming removed 8 bases at V and 7 bases at J, with 15 bases between. The CDR3 extends over 13 amino acids. For the CDR3, the DNA is TGTGCCAGCGGCTCGGAACGGGGGCAGCCCCAGCATTTT. This sequence encodes CASGSERGQPQHF.

V is TRBV27 and J is TRBJ2-2, with 9 bases aligning to TRBD1. CDR3 length: 15 amino acids. Germline-derived CDR1 and CDR2 are MNHEY and SMNVEV (reference sequence). The J segment lost 5 bases and the V segment lost 5 bases, leaving 6 bases of the junction unmatched. In DNA form, the CDR3 reads TGTGCCAGCAGTCCGACAGGGGGTAAAACCGGGGAGCTGTTTTTT. Translation gives CASSPTGGKTGELFF.

The chain recombines TRBV5-4 with TRBJ2-5, with TRBD2 identical over 7 bases. This CDR3 is 15 amino acids long. V dropped 5 bases and J dropped 5; count of bases not matched to a gene: 12. From germline, CDR1 is SGHNT and CDR2 YYREEE (reference sequence). The CDR3 reads CASSLAGEAGETQYF. In nucleotides, the CDR3 is TGTGCCAGCAGTTTAGCGGGTGAAGCGGGGGAGACCCAGTACTTC.

V gene TRBV7-8 combines with J gene TRBJ2-3; D unresolved. V was clipped by 0 bases and J by 5 bases, with 6 bases between them. CDR3 length: 13 residues. CDR1 SGHVS and CDR2 FQNEAQ come from the germline V gene. CDR3 protein: CASSLARGDTQYF. CDR3 sequence (DNA): TGTGCCAGCAGCTTAGCCAGAGGAGATACGCAGTATTTT.

This clone was seen once. V gene TRBV30 combines with J gene TRBJ1-1; no firm D call. The CDR3 length is 11 residues. The V gene's germline CDR1 is GTSNPN and CDR2 SVGIG (reference sequence). Deletions cut 4 bases from V and 7 bases from J, with 10 bases between. The CDR3 region has the DNA TGTGCCTGGACCAATGTTAGTGAAGCTTTCTTT. Translation: CAWTNVSEAFF. Filled out from reference TRBV30 and TRBJ1-1, the complete variable domain reads SQTIHQWPATLVQPVGSPLSLECTVEGTSNPNLYWYRQAAGRGLQLLFYSVGIGQISSEVPQNLSASRPQDRQFILSSKKLLLSDSGFYLCAWTNVSEAFFGQGTRLTVV.

The chain carries TRBV5-1 and TRBJ2-7; 8 positions agree with TRBD2. This CDR3 has 14 residues. With 2 bases clipped from V and 6 bases from J, the junction kept 7 bases outside the gene matches. Germline V gene sequence: CDR1 SGHRS, CDR2 YFSETQ. CDR3 bases: TGCGCCAGCAGCTTAGCGGGGGTTCCGCGCGAGCAGTACTTC. It yields the protein CASSLAGVPREQYF.

The chain joins TRBV19 to TRBJ2-7, with 8 bases lining up with TRBD2. The CDR3 contains 17 residues. V trimming: 5 bases; J trimming: 0 bases; junction bases outside the gene matches: 12. Germline loops: CDR1 LNHDA, CDR2 SQIVND (reference sequence). The CDR3 nucleotides are TGTGCCAGTAGTGCGCCCGGGAGGGCAGGGTTCTCCTACGAGCAGTACTTC. Protein sequence: CASSAPGRAGFSYEQYF.

The chain joins TRBV28 to TRBJ1-4, with 10 bases matching TRBD1. The V segment lost 3 bases and the J segment 0 bases; nucleotides outside the gene matches: 4. CDR1 MDHEN and CDR2 SYDVKM come from the germline V gene. The CDR3 loop spans 17 amino acids. Here the CDR3 reads CASSLVGQGATNEKLFF. CDR3 DNA sequence: TGTGCCAGCAGTTTGGTCGGACAGGGGGCAACTAATGAAAAACTGTTTTTT. The variable domain in full, with the rest retrieved from reference TRBV28 and TRBJ1-4, is DVKVTQSSRYLVKRTGEKVFLECVQDMDHENMFWYRQDPGLGLRLIYFSYDVKMKEKGDIPEGYSVSREKKERFSLILESASTNQTSMYLCASSLVGQGATNEKLFFGSGTQLSVL.

The chain has TRBV4-1 and TRBJ2-5; 10 nucleotides align to TRBD1. Germline V gene lookup returns CDR1 MGHRA and CDR2 YSYEKL. The CDR3 has 15 amino acids. V gave up 8 bases and J gave up 5 bases; unmatched junction bases: 11. CDR3 in amino acids: CASGRTGGLGETQYF. The CDR3 coding sequence is TGCGCCAGCGGTAGGACAGGGGGGTTGGGGGAGACCCAGTACTTC.

The chain employs TRBV4-3 and TRBJ2-4; weak D call: TRBD1 (6 bases). V gave up 4 bases and J gave up 7 bases, with 14 bases separating them. Germline V gene sequence: CDR1 LGHNA, CDR2 YSLEER. This CDR3 is 14 amino acids long. DNA of the CDR3: TGCGCCAGCAGCCCCCAGGGGCAGCTTAACATTCAGTACTTC. Amino acid sequence: CASSPQGQLNIQYF.

CDR3 nucleotides: TGTGCCAGCCCCGCGAACACCGGGGAGCTGTTTTTT. Translated, it gives CASPANTGELFF. The genes are TRBV7-9 and TRBJ2-2; D gene ambiguous. The CDR3 runs 12 residues. In germline, CDR1 is SEHNR, CDR2 FQNEAQ (reference sequence). Trimming pared 8 bases from V and 0 bases from J, leaving 4 bases between.

The chain combines TRBV6-1 with TRBJ1-4; 8 bases line up with TRBD1. The ends lost 3 bases at V and 7 bases at J; junction bases unmatched: 10. CDR3 length equals 16 residues. The germline gives CDR1 MNHNS, CDR2 SASEGT. The CDR3 reads CASSDRGLSVSEKLFF. The CDR3 DNA reads as TGTGCCAGCAGTGACAGGGGGCTCTCAGTTAGTGAAAAACTGTTTTTT.

The chain joins TRBV7-8 to TRBJ2-7; weak D call: TRBD2 (5 bases). CDR1 is SGHVS and CDR2 is FQNEAQ in the germline V gene. The CDR3 covers 13 residues. V dropped 1 base and J dropped 7 bases, with 11 bases sitting between them. In DNA form, the CDR3 reads TGTGCCAGCAGCTTAGGACGTACGGGGGAGCAGTACTTC. It specifies CASSLGRTGEQYF.

The rearrangement joins TRBV4-1 to TRBJ2-1; D remains ambiguous. The CDR3 has 15 residues. In germline, CDR1 is MGHRA, CDR2 YSYEKL. V lost 4 bases and J lost 0, with 10 bases in between. This CDR3 is CASSRNSDSYNEQFF. The DNA of the CDR3 is TGCGCCAGCAGCCGCAACAGTGACTCCTACAATGAGCAGTTCTTC.

This chain connects TRBV6-1 to TRBJ2-5, with 10 bases fitting TRBD1. The CDR3 runs 14 residues. Trimming removed 6 bases from V and 2 bases from J; junction bases left unmatched: 3. CDR1 is MNHNS and CDR2 is SASEGT in the germline V gene. CDR3 region: CASRTGGEQETQYF. The CDR3 DNA follows: TGTGCCAGCAGGACAGGGGGCGAACAAGAGACCCAGTACTTC.

J is TRBJ2-3 and V is TRBV4-2; 8 bases match TRBD2. The CDR3 extends over 17 amino acids. V lost 3 bases, J lost 1 base, and 9 bases stayed unmatched. Germline assignment: CDR1 LGHNA and CDR2 YNFKEQ. This chain's CDR3 is CASSHGLELAGTDTQYF. CDR3 nucleotide sequence: TGTGCCAGCAGCCATGGCCTGGAACTAGCGGGCACAGATACGCAGTATTTT.

The rearrangement joins TRBV5-6 to TRBJ2-5, with a weak D call TRBD2 (6 bases). V was cut by 0 bases and J by 4 bases, with 10 bases left in between. Germline assignment: CDR1 SGHDT and CDR2 YYEEEE. The CDR3 has 14 amino acids. The CDR3 DNA reads as TGTGCCAGCAGCTTGGAGGGGCGGGGAGAGACCCAGTACTTC. This translates into CASSLEGRGETQYF.